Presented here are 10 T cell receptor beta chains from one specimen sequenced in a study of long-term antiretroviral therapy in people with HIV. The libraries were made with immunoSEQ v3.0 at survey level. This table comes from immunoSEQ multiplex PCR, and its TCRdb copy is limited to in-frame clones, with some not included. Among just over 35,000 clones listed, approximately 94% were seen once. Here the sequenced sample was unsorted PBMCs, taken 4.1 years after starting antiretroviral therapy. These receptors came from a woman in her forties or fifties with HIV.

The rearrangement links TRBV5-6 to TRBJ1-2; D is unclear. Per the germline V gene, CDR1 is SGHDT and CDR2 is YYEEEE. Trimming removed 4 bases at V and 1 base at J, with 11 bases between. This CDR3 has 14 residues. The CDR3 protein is CASSPLDGNYGYTF. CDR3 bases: TGTGCCAGCAGCCCACTAGACGGTAACTATGGCTACACCTTC.

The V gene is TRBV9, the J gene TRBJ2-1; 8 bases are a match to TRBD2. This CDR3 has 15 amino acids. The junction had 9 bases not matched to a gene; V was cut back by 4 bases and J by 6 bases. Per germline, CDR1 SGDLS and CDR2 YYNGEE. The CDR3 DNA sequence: TGTGCCAGCAGCCTCCCCGGGCGGGGGGCCAATGAGCAGTTCTTC. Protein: CASSLPGRGANEQFF.

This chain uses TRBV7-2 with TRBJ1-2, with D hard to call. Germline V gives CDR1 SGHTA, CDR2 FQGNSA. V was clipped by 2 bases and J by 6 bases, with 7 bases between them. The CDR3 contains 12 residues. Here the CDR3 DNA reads TGTGCCAGCAGCTTAAGGTCGCATGGCTACACCTTC. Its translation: CASSLRSHGYTF.

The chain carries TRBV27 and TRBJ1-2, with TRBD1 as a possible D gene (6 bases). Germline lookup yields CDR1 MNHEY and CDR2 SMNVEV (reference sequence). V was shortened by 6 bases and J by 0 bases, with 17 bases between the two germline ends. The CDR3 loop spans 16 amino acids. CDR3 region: CASRNRLDRTNYGYTF. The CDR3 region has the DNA TGTGCCAGCAGAAATCGCTTAGACAGGACTAACTATGGCTACACCTTC.

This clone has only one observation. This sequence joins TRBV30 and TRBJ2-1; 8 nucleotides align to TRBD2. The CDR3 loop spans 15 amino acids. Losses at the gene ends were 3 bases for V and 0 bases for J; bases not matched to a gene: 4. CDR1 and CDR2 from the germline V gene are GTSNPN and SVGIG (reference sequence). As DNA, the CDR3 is TGTGCCTGGAGCAGCGGGGGCCGCTCCTACAATGAGCAGTTCTTC. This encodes CAWSSGGRSYNEQFF.

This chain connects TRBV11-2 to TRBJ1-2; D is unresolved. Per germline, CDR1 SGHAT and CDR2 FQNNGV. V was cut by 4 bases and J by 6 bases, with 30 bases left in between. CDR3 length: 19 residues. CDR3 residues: CASSSKDFPPRLIKDGYTF. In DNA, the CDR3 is TGTGCCAGCAGCTCTAAGGACTTTCCCCCACGGCTTATCAAGGATGGCTACACCTTC.

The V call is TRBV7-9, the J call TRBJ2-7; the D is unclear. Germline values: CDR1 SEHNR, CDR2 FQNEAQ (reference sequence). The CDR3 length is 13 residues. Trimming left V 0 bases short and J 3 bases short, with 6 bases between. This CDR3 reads CASSLALGYEQYF. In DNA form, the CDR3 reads TGTGCCAGCAGCTTAGCGCTCGGCTACGAGCAGTACTTC. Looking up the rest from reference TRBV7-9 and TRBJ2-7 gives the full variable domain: DTGVSQNPRHKITKRGQNVTFRCDPISEHNRLYWYRQTLGQGPEFLTYFQNEAQLEKSRLLSDRFSAERPKGSFSTLEIQRTEQGDSAMYLCASSLALGYEQYFGPGTRLTVT.

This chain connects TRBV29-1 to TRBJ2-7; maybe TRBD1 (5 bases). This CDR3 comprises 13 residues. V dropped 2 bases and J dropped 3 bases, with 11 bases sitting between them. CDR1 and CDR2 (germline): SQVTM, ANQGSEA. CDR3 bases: TGCAGCGTTGAAAGTACGGACAACTACGAGCAGTACTTC. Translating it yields CSVESTDNYEQYF.

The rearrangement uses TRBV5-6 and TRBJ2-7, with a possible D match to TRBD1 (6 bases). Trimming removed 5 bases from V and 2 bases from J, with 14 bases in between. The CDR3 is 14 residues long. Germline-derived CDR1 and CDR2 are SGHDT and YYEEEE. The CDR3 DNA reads TGTGCCAGCAGGCCCCAGGGGTCACCCTACGAGCAGTACTTC. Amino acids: CASRPQGSPYEQYF.

CDR3: CASWTGSTDTQYF. For the CDR3, the DNA is TGTGCCAGCTGGACAGGGAGCACAGATACGCAGTATTTT. This chain links TRBV5-6 with TRBJ2-3; 8 nucleotides align to TRBD1. The trim removed 7 bases at V and 0 bases at J, leaving 1 base unmatched. CDR1 and CDR2 (germline): SGHDT, YYEEEE. The CDR3 totals 13 residues.